Listed here are 26 T cell receptor beta chains from one sample, sequenced in a study of patients and donors after allogeneic stem cell transplantation. TCRdb recomputed calls from the RT-PCR reads with MiXCR, one row per CDR3 protein. This repertoire shows about a million distinct CDR3 sequences, about 20% found once; its top ten account for approximately 5.9%. Sequenced sample: blood, either unsorted or a sorted T cell fraction (not recorded which). These TCRs come from a human donor who was either an allogeneic HSCT recipient or a stem cell or donor lymphocyte infusion donor (not recorded which). It is not recorded whose cells these are; they may come from a transplant donor.

This chain connects TRBV4-3 to TRBJ1-3, with D perhaps matching TRBD1 (6 bases). Germline V gives CDR1 LGHNA, CDR2 YSLEER. This CDR3 spans 15 amino acids. V was pared by 4 bases and J by 4 bases, with 14 bases between. CDR3 DNA sequence: TGCGCCAGCAGCCCATTCAGGGGAGGCGGAAACACCATATATTTT. Protein: CASSPFRGGGNTIYF.

The V call is TRBV24-1, the J call TRBJ2-3, with TRBD1 identical over 10 bases. CDR3 length equals 17 residues. V was pared by 10 bases and J by 0 bases, with 12 bases of the junction left unmatched. Germline V gene lookup returns CDR1 KGHDR and CDR2 SFDVKD. CDR3: CATASAGQGPSTDTQYF. CDR3 in DNA: TGTGCCACAGCCTCAGCGGGACAGGGGCCTAGCACAGATACGCAGTATTTT.

The genes are TRBV19 and TRBJ1-5; D is unclear. The CDR3 has 13 amino acids. Germline CDR1 is LNHDA and CDR2 is SQIVND (reference sequence). V dropped 7 bases and J dropped 10 bases, with 17 bases sitting between them. The CDR3 coding sequence is TGTGCCAGTATTGGTGTGCTCGGGAATCCCCAGCATTTT. Its translation is CASIGVLGNPQHF.

The CDR3 DNA is TGTGCCAGCAGTTACGGGCTTAACTATGGCTACACCTTC. As protein: CASSYGLNYGYTF. V usage is TRBV6-5 and J usage is TRBJ1-2; D is ambiguous. Looked up from germline, CDR1 is MNHEY and CDR2 is SVGAGI. The CDR3 extends over 13 amino acids. The V end lost 2 bases, the J end lost 1 base, and 5 bases lay between the germline ends.

This clonotype was counted only a few times. V is TRBV12-5 and J is TRBJ2-7; no reliable D call. This CDR3 is built from 12 residues. V was cut by 2 bases and J by 3 bases, with 5 bases left in between. Germline CDR1 is LGHNT and CDR2 is FRNRAP. CDR3 nucleotides: TGTGCTAGTGGTTTGAACATCTACGAGCAGTACTTC. It translates to CASGLNIYEQYF.

The gene calls are TRBV18 and TRBJ2-7; D not certain. V shed 2 bases and J shed 3 bases, with 8 bases lying between them. This CDR3 has 13 residues. CDR1 is KGHSH, CDR2 LQKENI, per germline. The CDR3 reads CASSPSLLYEQYF. As DNA, the CDR3 is TGTGCCAGCTCACCATCGCTCCTCTACGAGCAGTACTTC.

V gene TRBV4-1 combines with J gene TRBJ2-2, with 9 bases lining up with TRBD1. CDR1 is MGHRA, CDR2 YSYEKL, per germline. The V segment lost 3 bases and the J segment 3 bases; nucleotides outside the gene matches: 2. This CDR3 spans 15 amino acids. The DNA of the CDR3 is TGCGCCAGCAGCCAGTGGACAGGGGACACCGGGGAGCTGTTTTTT. It codes for CASSQWTGDTGELFF.

V and J are TRBV7-9 and TRBJ2-3, with TRBD2 matching 13 bases. There are 16 residues in the CDR3. Germline-derived CDR1 and CDR2 are SEHNR and FQNEAQ (reference sequence). V lost 5 bases, J lost 3 bases, and 5 bases stayed unmatched. In DNA, the CDR3 is TGTGCCAGCAGCCTAACTAGCGGGGGGGCGACAGATACGCAGTATTTT. Translated: CASSLTSGGATDTQYF.

This clonotype showed up just a few times. The CDR3 DNA follows: TGCAGTGCTAGAGATCTCAAAGCCGACACTGAAGCTTTCTTT. Protein product: CSARDLKADTEAFF. The chain has TRBV20-1 and TRBJ1-1, with D uncertain. V was shortened by 0 bases and J by 3 bases, with 11 bases between the two germline ends. CDR1 and CDR2 (germline): DFQATT, SNEGSKA (reference sequence). The CDR3 spans 14 residues.

The rearrangement uses TRBV27 and TRBJ2-7; D is unclear. Germline CDR1 and CDR2: MNHEY and SMNVEV (reference sequence). V was pared by 0 bases and J by 6 bases, with 9 bases between. The CDR3 has 13 amino acids. CDR3 amino acids: CASSLSVRSEQYF. The CDR3 DNA sequence: TGTGCCAGCAGTTTATCCGTCAGGAGCGAGCAGTACTTC.

The V call is TRBV7-3, the J call TRBJ1-2, with 9 nucleotides matching TRBD1. The CDR3 consists of 15 residues. With 2 bases clipped from V and 7 bases from J, the junction kept 8 bases outside the gene matches. Germline V lookup: CDR1 SGHTA, CDR2 FQGTGA. The CDR3 reads CASSLDQQGAGGYTF. The CDR3 nucleotides read TGTGCCAGCAGCTTAGATCAACAGGGGGCCGGTGGCTACACCTTC.

This clonotype was counted only a few times. The rearrangement links TRBV29-1 to TRBJ2-1; D may be TRBD2 (5 bases). This CDR3 has 14 residues. Germline loops: CDR1 SQVTM, CDR2 ANQGSEA. The ends were cut back, 5 bases at V and 7 bases at J, with 18 bases in the middle. The CDR3 coding sequence is TGCAGCGTTCGGGGAGACCGTAATTCTAATGAGCAGTTCTTC. Amino acids: CSVRGDRNSNEQFF.

This clonotype has a handful of counts. V usage is TRBV2 and J usage is TRBJ2-1; no firm D call. Looked up from germline, CDR1 is SNHLY and CDR2 is FYNNEI. Trimming removed 0 bases from V and 9 bases from J, with 3 bases in between. The CDR3 extends over 11 amino acids. The CDR3 nucleotides read TGTGCCAGCAGTGAAGCAAGTGAGCAGTTCTTC. It is translated as CASSEASEQFF.

V gene TRBV20-1 combines with J gene TRBJ1-1; D call uncertain. The CDR3 extends over 14 amino acids. Germline CDR1 is DFQATT and CDR2 is SNEGSKA (reference sequence). The ends were cut back, 1 base at V and 1 base at J, with 10 bases in the middle. The CDR3 DNA sequence: TGCAGTGCTAGAGTGAAAGGGTCGAACACTGAAGCTTTCTTT. It yields the protein CSARVKGSNTEAFF.

This clonotype was detected only a few times. The V gene is TRBV20-1, the J gene TRBJ2-2; the D gene is possibly TRBD2 (6 bases). The V gene lost 0 bases and the J gene lost 4 bases, with 12 bases spanning the gap. CDR1 and CDR2 (germline): DFQATT, SNEGSKA (reference sequence). The CDR3 has 15 residues. This chain's CDR3 is CSARDSGAGTGELFF. CDR3 bases: TGCAGTGCTAGAGATTCTGGAGCGGGCACCGGGGAGCTGTTTTTT.

This clonotype was observed a few times. This chain joins TRBV14 and TRBJ1-2, with 7 bases lining up with TRBD1. V shed 1 base and J 6 bases; nucleotides not matched to a gene: 5. The CDR3 has 14 amino acids. The germline CDR1 and CDR2 sequences are SGHDN and FVKESK. CDR3 in amino acids: CASSQAVTGNGYTF. The CDR3 DNA follows: TGTGCCAGCAGCCAAGCCGTGACAGGGAATGGCTACACCTTC.

This clonotype was counted a few times. The gene calls are TRBV20-1 and TRBJ2-5, with D perhaps matching TRBD1 (6 bases). The CDR3 sequence is 17 residues long. Germline V gene lookup returns CDR1 DFQATT and CDR2 SNEGSKA (reference sequence). V was pared by 3 bases and J by 5 bases, with 25 bases between. CDR3 residues: CSASRQGRRSGAETQYF. As DNA, the CDR3 is TGCAGTGCTAGTAGGCAGGGGCGAAGGAGTGGTGCCGAGACCCAGTACTTC.

The CDR3 sequence: CASSLERSYNEQFF. Written as DNA, the CDR3 is TGCGCCAGCAGCTTGGAGCGTTCCTACAATGAGCAGTTCTTC. V and J are TRBV5-1 and TRBJ2-1; the D is unclear. Trimming removed 0 bases from V and 1 base from J, with 5 bases in between. The germline gives CDR1 SGHRS, CDR2 YFSETQ. The CDR3 is 14 residues long.

This clonotype was seen repeatedly, ten times or more. The chain joins TRBV12-3 or TRBV12-4 to TRBJ2-7; the D is unclear. The CDR3 has 13 residues. V lost 6 bases and J 0 bases, leaving 9 bases between the germline ends. The CDR3 coding sequence is TGTGCCAGCAGGGCAGGTAACTCCTACGAGCAGTACTTC. It encodes CASRAGNSYEQYF.

This chain joins TRBV20-1 and TRBJ2-3; 12 nucleotides agree with TRBD2. Germline V lookup: CDR1 DFQATT, CDR2 SNEGSKA (reference sequence). The CDR3 sequence is 14 residues long. V shed 7 bases and J 4 bases; nucleotides not matched to a gene: 6. Here the CDR3 reads CSVPTSGSADTQYF. Written as DNA, the CDR3 is TGCAGTGTCCCGACTAGCGGGAGTGCAGATACGCAGTATTTT.

The chain recombines TRBV7-2 with TRBJ1-5, with 10 bases fitting TRBD1. With V trimmed by 3 bases and J by 2 bases, 7 bases remained unmatched. This CDR3 region has 17 residues. Germline values: CDR1 SGHTA, CDR2 FQGNSA. The DNA of the CDR3 is TGTGCCAGCAGCTTCCTTACCGGGACAGGGGGCAATCAGCCCCAGCATTTT. Amino acid sequence: CASSFLTGTGGNQPQHF.

This chain links TRBV14 with TRBJ1-5; D possibly corresponds to TRBD1 (5 bases). Germline values: CDR1 SGHDN, CDR2 FVKESK. This CDR3 is built from 16 residues. V lost 5 bases to trimming and J lost 2 bases, with 16 bases between them. This CDR3 reads CASSTKGAGRNQPQHF. The CDR3, as DNA: TGTGCCAGCAGCACCAAAGGAGCAGGGCGCAATCAGCCCCAGCATTTT.

The rearrangement joins TRBV9 to TRBJ2-3; maybe TRBD2 (6 bases). Germline CDR1 and CDR2: SGDLS and YYNGEE. CDR3 size: 13 residues. V dropped 2 bases and J dropped 6 bases, with 10 bases sitting between them. The CDR3 is CASSVTSSDTQYF. CDR3 sequence (DNA): TGTGCCAGCAGCGTGACTAGTTCTGATACGCAGTATTTT. The full variable domain, completed using reference TRBV9 and TRBJ2-3, is DSGVTQTPKHLITATGQRVTLRCSPRSGDLSVYWYQQSLDQGLQFLIQYYNGEERAKGNILERFSAQQFPDLHSELNLSSLELGDSALYFCASSVTSSDTQYFGPGTRLTVL.

This clonotype has just a few counts. CDR3 bases: TGCAGTGCTAGATCGCCTAGGCAAGAGACCCAGTACTTC. Amino acid sequence: CSARSPRQETQYF. The chain is built from TRBV20-1 and TRBJ2-5; no clear D. The CDR3 totals 13 residues. Germline assignment: CDR1 DFQATT and CDR2 SNEGSKA (reference sequence). Trimming stripped 2 bases from V and 2 bases from J, with 9 bases between.

The chain uses TRBV25-1 and TRBJ2-7; 8 nucleotides align to TRBD1. The CDR3 contains 13 residues. The ends lost 5 bases at V and 6 bases at J; junction bases unmatched: 6. Germline values: CDR1 MGHDK, CDR2 SYGVNS. CDR3 in DNA: TGTGCCAGCAGTCGGACAGGGACCGGCGAGCAGTACTTC. Translation gives CASSRTGTGEQYF.

The chain employs TRBV12-3 or TRBV12-4 and TRBJ1-5; TRBD1 agrees at 9 bases. This CDR3 is 14 amino acids long. V lost 5 bases to trimming and J lost 5 bases; unmatched junction nucleotides: 4. The CDR3: CASSRDRDDQPQHF. CDR3 bases: TGTGCCAGCAGTCGGGACAGGGACGATCAGCCCCAGCATTTT.